These 18 T cell receptor beta chains came from one sample sequenced in a study of radiotherapy plus CTLA-4 blockade in lung cancer. This table comes from immunoSEQ multiplex PCR, and its TCRdb copy is limited to in-frame clones, with some not included. This repertoire shows about 84,000 clones, 72% found once; its top ten account for 11% to 15%. Source: peripheral blood, taken from a patient treated with radiotherapy plus ipilimumab. The receptors stem from a human donor with non-small cell lung cancer that progressed on radiotherapy plus ipilimumab.

This clone came up once. The gene calls are TRBV7-3 and TRBJ2-1, with 9 bases aligning to TRBD2. The V gene's germline CDR1 is SGHTA and CDR2 FQGTGA. With 5 bases clipped from V and 9 bases from J, the junction kept 11 bases outside the gene matches. This CDR3 comprises 15 residues. CDR3 loop: CASSAGLALLSEQFF. The CDR3 nucleotides are TGTGCCAGCAGCGCGGGACTAGCCTTACTTTCTGAGCAGTTCTTC. Full variable domain (rest looked up from reference TRBV7-3 and TRBJ2-1): GAGVSQTPSNKVTEKGKYVELRCDPISGHTALYWYRQSLGQGPEFLIYFQGTGAADDSGLPNDRFFAVRPEGSVSTLKIQRTERGDSAVYLCASSAGLALLSEQFFGPGTRLTVL.

V and J are TRBV5-6 and TRBJ1-1; 7 bases align to TRBD1. V shed 3 bases, J shed 11 bases, and the junction held 13 bases outside the gene matches. CDR3 size: 14 residues. CDR1 is SGHDT and CDR2 is YYEEEE in the germline V gene. The CDR3 coding sequence is TGTGCCAGCAGCTCAAGGGACAGCGGGGGAGGGGCTTTCTTT. Amino acids: CASSSRDSGGGAFF.

The chain has TRBV4-1 and TRBJ2-7; D possibly corresponds to TRBD1 (5 bases). The CDR3 consists of 17 residues. Germline V gene data show CDR1 as MGHRA and CDR2 as YSYEKL. Trimming shortened V by 0 bases and J by 5 bases, and 20 bases separated the two germline ends. The CDR3 loop is CASSQEYGSPQGDEQYF. The CDR3 coding sequence is TGCGCCAGCAGCCAAGAATACGGGTCCCCGCAGGGCGACGAGCAGTACTTC.

The rearrangement links TRBV18 to TRBJ2-7; D gene ambiguous. The length of the CDR3 is 14 residues. The ends were cut back, 1 base at V and 2 bases at J, with 9 bases in the middle. CDR1 is KGHSH, CDR2 LQKENI, per germline. The CDR3 here is CASSPQGTTYEQYF. Written as DNA, the CDR3 is TGTGCCAGCTCACCACAGGGAACGACCTACGAGCAGTACTTC.

V is TRBV6-5 and J is TRBJ2-7; tentatively, D is TRBD2 (5 bases). CDR3 length: 15 residues. CDR1 MNHEY and CDR2 SVGAGI come from the germline V gene. Trimming shortened V by 7 bases and J by 0 bases, and 16 bases separated the two germline ends. In DNA, the CDR3 is TGTGCCAGCACTATAGGCCCGGGATCCTCCTACGAGCAGTACTTC. This codes for CASTIGPGSSYEQYF.

The V call is TRBV2, the J call TRBJ1-1, with D maybe TRBD1 (5 bases). CDR3 size: 16 residues. Germline loops: CDR1 SNHLY, CDR2 FYNNEI. V dropped 1 base and J dropped 1 base, with 13 bases sitting between them. The CDR3 DNA reads TGTGCCAGCAGTGAAGTGTCAGGGCGTCAGAACACTGAAGCTTTCTTT. It translates to CASSEVSGRQNTEAFF.

The chain carries TRBV16 and TRBJ2-1, with TRBD2 as a possible D gene (6 bases). Germline V lookup: CDR1 KGHSY, CDR2 FQNENV. With 7 bases removed from V and 7 bases from J, the gap between germline ends came to 20 bases. This CDR3 region has 15 residues. CDR3 loop: CASNPSAGTSNEQFF. The CDR3 nucleotides read TGTGCCAGCAACCCTAGCGCGGGGACGTCAAATGAGCAGTTCTTC.

V gene TRBV2 combines with J gene TRBJ1-5; D gene ambiguous. Germline V gene sequence: CDR1 SNHLY, CDR2 FYNNEI. Trimming removed 6 bases from V and 5 bases from J, with 17 bases in between. This CDR3 is 15 amino acids long. CDR3 bases: TGTGCCAGCAGCGCGGACGGAGTTCGGGATCAGCCCCAGCATTTT. It yields the protein CASSADGVRDQPQHF. Together with reference TRBV2 and TRBJ1-5, the CDR3 gives the full variable domain: EPEVTQTPSHQVTQMGQEVILRCVPISNHLYFYWYRQILGQKVEFLVSFYNNEISEKSEIFDDQFSVERPDGSNFTLKIRSTKLEDSAMYFCASSADGVRDQPQHFGDGTRLSIL.

The chain has TRBV19 and TRBJ1-1; no reliable D call. The CDR3 runs 14 residues. V lost 3 bases and J lost 5, with 13 bases in between. Germline CDR1 LNHDA, CDR2 SQIVND (reference sequence). The CDR3 spells CASSIRERGTEAFF. CDR3 nucleotides: TGTGCCAGTAGTATTAGGGAGAGAGGTACTGAAGCTTTCTTT.

The chain couples TRBV11-1 to TRBJ2-7; TRBD1 is a possible D gene (6 bases). The CDR3 loop spans 12 amino acids. Germline values: CDR1 SGHAT, CDR2 FQDESV (reference sequence). Between the trimmed V and J ends, which lost 5 bases and 5 bases, there was a span of 10 bases. The CDR3 here is CASSPNRDEQYF. The CDR3 nucleotides are TGTGCCAGCAGCCCCAACAGGGACGAGCAGTACTTC.

The chain joins TRBV29-1 to TRBJ1-2; D possibly corresponds to TRBD1 (6 bases). The V end lost 2 bases, the J end lost 5 bases, and 9 bases lay between the germline ends. The germline CDR1 and CDR2 sequences are SQVTM and ANQGSEA. The length of the CDR3 is 12 residues. The CDR3 DNA reads TGCAGCGTTGAACGGGGGGCTTATGGCTACACCTTC. Translated, it gives CSVERGAYGYTF.

This clone was found many times. V gene TRBV19 combines with J gene TRBJ2-7; D is possibly TRBD1 (6 bases). CDR3 length equals 14 residues. Trimming stripped 3 bases from V and 0 bases from J, with 9 bases between. Germline-derived CDR1 and CDR2 are LNHDA and SQIVND (reference sequence). CDR3 amino acids: CASSMQGLSYEQYF. The CDR3 coding sequence is TGTGCCAGTAGTATGCAGGGGCTCTCCTACGAGCAGTACTTC.

This chain connects TRBV4-1 to TRBJ2-7, with 8 bases lining up with TRBD1. Germline V CDR1 and CDR2: MGHRA, YSYEKL. After removal of 5 bases from V and 0 bases from J, the junction contained 3 bases not matched to a gene. The CDR3 length is 14 residues. CDR3 nucleotides: TGCGCCAGCAGCTGGACAGGGACCTCCTACGAGCAGTACTTC. Translating gives CASSWTGTSYEQYF.

This clone was recorded once. The gene calls are TRBV19 and TRBJ2-5, with a possible D match to TRBD1 (6 bases). The CDR3 runs to 14 residues. Germline V gives CDR1 LNHDA, CDR2 SQIVND (reference sequence). Trimming removed 5 bases at V and 7 bases at J, with 17 bases between. The CDR3 coding sequence is TGTGCCAGTAGTGCCCGGGACAAGGGGCCGACCCAGTACTTC. This gives the protein CASSARDKGPTQYF.

The chain recombines TRBV19 with TRBJ2-7; D is unclear. The CDR3 is 15 residues long. Germline values: CDR1 LNHDA, CDR2 SQIVND (reference sequence). V was trimmed by 6 bases and J by 2 bases, leaving 17 bases between them. This CDR3 is CASRPRGSTPYEQYF. In DNA, the CDR3 is TGTGCCAGTAGACCCCGAGGCTCCACTCCCTACGAGCAGTACTTC.

The rearrangement joins TRBV7-3 to TRBJ2-1; D may be TRBD1 or TRBD2 (5 bases each). The CDR3 contains 13 residues. CDR1 is SGHTA and CDR2 is FQGTGA in the germline V gene. Trimming cost V 5 bases and J 5 bases, with 10 bases left between them. The CDR3 region has the DNA TGTGCCAGCAGCCAGGGACGGGACAATGAGCAGTTCTTC. Translating gives CASSQGRDNEQFF.

The V gene is TRBV29-1, the J gene TRBJ2-1, with a weak D call TRBD2 (6 bases). Germline CDR1 reads SQVTM; CDR2 reads ANQGSEA. With 4 bases removed from V and 6 bases from J, the gap between germline ends came to 19 bases. CDR3 size: 15 residues. The CDR3 region has the DNA TGCAGCGTTGGAGAGGGAGGTCTTCCCCCCAATGAGCAGTTCTTC. The encoded protein is CSVGEGGLPPNEQFF.

This clone was counted once. The chain carries TRBV19 and TRBJ2-3; D possibly matches TRBD1 or TRBD2 (5 bases each). Between the trimmed V and J ends, which lost 3 bases and 2 bases, there was a span of 15 bases. CDR3 size: 16 residues. Germline V gives CDR1 LNHDA, CDR2 SQIVND (reference sequence). In DNA form, the CDR3 reads TGTGCCAGTAGTATTCCACGGGACGGGTACACAGATACGCAGTATTTT. Amino acid sequence: CASSIPRDGYTDTQYF.